The subject of this entry is one TCR beta chain. Its specificity is unknown. Germline-derived CDR1 and CDR2 are DFQATT and SNEGSKA (reference sequence). V was pared by 5 bases and J by 6 bases, with 17 bases between. This CDR3 contains 13 residues. The sample comes from a study of blood T cells in healthy people across ages. Then a second PCR, running about 7 to 11 cycles, was carried out with a sample-barcoded 5' primer and a J-beta primer mix. MiXCR was run by TCRdb on the 5' RACE reads, yielding one entry per CDR3 protein. The sample lists about 500,000 distinct CDR3 sequences; under 30% were seen once. Study observations and caveats: Bulk PBMC profiling left naive and antigen-experienced comparisons inconclusive.

Separately, the same data were catalogued under a study of T cells of mothers and their children. That paper adds: Second-round PCR products received sample barcodes and 2-4 random nucleotides from the M1S primer.

The TCR originated in a boy aged 5-17 years in good health. The chain links TRBV20-1 to TRBJ2-7, with D unresolved. Sequences were obtained from blood. DNA for the CDR3: TGCAGTGCTCACAAAAAGTCAGGCGCCGAGCAGTACTTC. As protein: CSAHKKSGAEQYF.